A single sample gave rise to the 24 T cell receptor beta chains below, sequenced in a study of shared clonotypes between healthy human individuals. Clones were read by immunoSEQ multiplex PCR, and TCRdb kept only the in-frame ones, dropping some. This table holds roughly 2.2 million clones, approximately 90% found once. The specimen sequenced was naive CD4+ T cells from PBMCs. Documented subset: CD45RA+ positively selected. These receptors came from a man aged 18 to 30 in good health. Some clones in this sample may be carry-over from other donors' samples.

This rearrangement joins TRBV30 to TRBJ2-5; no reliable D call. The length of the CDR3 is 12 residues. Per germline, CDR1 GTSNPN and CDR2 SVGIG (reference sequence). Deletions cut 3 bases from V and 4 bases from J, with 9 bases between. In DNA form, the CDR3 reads TGTGCCTGGAGATGGCAAAGAGAGACCCAGTACTTC. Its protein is CAWRWQRETQYF.

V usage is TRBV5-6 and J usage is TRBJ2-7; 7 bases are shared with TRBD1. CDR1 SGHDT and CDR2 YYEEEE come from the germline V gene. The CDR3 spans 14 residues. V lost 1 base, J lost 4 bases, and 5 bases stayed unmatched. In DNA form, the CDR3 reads TGTGCCAGCAGCTTGCGGGGACAGAAGTACGAGCAGTACTTC. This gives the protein CASSLRGQKYEQYF.

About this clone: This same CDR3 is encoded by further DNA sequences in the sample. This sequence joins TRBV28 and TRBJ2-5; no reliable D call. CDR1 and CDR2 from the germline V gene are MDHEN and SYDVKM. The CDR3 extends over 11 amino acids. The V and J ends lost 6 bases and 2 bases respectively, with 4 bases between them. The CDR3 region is CASSRQETQYF. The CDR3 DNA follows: TGTGCCAGCAGCAGACAAGAGACCCAGTACTTC.

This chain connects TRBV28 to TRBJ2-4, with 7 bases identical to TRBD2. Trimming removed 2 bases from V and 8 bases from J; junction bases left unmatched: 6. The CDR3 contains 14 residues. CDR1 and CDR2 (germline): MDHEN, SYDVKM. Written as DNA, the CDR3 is TGTGCCAGCAGTTTACAGCGGGGAAGGGACATTCAGTACTTC. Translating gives CASSLQRGRDIQYF.

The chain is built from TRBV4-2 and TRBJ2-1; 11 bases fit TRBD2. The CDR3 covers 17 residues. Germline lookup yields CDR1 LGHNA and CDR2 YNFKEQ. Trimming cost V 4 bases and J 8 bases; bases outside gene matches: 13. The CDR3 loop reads CASSRGRLAGLLYEQFF. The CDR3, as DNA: TGTGCCAGCAGCCGGGGCCGACTAGCGGGACTTCTCTATGAGCAGTTCTTC.

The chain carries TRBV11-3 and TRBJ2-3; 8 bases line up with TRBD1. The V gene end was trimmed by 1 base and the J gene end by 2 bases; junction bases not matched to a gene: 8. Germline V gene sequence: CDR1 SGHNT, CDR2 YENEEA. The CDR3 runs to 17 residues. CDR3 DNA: TGTGCCAGCAGCTTAGTTTGGGGGACAGGAGACACAGATACGCAGTATTTT. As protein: CASSLVWGTGDTDTQYF.

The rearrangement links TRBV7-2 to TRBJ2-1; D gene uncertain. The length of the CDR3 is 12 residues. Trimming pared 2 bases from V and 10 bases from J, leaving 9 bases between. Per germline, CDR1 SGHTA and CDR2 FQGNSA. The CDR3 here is CASSLPLQEQFF. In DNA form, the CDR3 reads TGTGCCAGCAGCTTACCTCTTCAGGAGCAGTTCTTC.

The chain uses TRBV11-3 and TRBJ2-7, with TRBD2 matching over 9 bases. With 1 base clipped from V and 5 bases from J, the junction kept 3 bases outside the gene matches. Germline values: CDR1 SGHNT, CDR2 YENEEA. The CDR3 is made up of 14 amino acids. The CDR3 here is CASSLGGGAHEQYF. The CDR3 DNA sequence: TGTGCCAGCAGCTTAGGCGGGGGGGCTCACGAGCAGTACTTC.

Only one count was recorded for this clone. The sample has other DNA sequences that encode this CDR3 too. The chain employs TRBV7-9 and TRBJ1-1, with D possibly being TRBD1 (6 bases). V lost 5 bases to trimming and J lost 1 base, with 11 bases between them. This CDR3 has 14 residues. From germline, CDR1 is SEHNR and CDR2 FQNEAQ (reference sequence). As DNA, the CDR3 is TGTGCCAGCAGCCCAACAGGGTCGAACACTGAAGCTTTCTTT. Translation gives CASSPTGSNTEAFF. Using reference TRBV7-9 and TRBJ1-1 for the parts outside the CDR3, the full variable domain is DTGVSQNPRHKITKRGQNVTFRCDPISEHNRLYWYRQTLGQGPEFLTYFQNEAQLEKSRLLSDRFSAERPKGSFSTLEIQRTEQGDSAMYLCASSPTGSNTEAFFGQGTRLTVV.

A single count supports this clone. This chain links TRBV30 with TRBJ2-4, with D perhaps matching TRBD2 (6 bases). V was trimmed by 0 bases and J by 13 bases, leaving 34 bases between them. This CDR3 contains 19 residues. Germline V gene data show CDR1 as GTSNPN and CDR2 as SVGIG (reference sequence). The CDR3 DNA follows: TGTGCCTGGAGTGTACAAGGCACGGGCCCCAATCTACGCGTTGGAGGGCAGTACTTC. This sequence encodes CAWSVQGTGPNLRVGGQYF.

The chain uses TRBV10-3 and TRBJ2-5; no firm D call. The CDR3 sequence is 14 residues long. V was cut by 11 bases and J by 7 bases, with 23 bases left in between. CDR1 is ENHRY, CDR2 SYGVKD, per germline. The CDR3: CASRPDATYGTQYF. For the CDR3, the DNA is TGTGCCTCTCGCCCCGATGCAACTTATGGGACCCAGTACTTC.

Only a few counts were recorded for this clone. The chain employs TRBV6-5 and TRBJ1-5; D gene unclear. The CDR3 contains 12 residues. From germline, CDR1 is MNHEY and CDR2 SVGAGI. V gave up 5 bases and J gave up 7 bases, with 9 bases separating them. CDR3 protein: CASSPTGQPQHF. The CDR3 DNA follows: TGTGCCAGCAGTCCGACGGGGCAGCCCCAGCATTTT.

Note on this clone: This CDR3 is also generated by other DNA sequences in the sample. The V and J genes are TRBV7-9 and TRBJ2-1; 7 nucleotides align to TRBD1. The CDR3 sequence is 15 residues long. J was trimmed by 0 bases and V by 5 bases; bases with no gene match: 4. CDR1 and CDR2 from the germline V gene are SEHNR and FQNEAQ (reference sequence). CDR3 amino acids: CASSLRDSSYNEQFF. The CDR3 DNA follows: TGTGCCAGCAGCCTCCGGGACAGCTCCTACAATGAGCAGTTCTTC.

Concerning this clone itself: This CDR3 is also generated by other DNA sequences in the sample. The CDR3: CASSLGTGGSYEQYF. The CDR3 DNA follows: TGTGCCAGCAGCTTAGGGACAGGGGGCTCCTACGAGCAGTACTTC. The rearrangement uses TRBV11-2 and TRBJ2-7; 10 bases align to TRBD1. This CDR3 has 15 residues. Germline CDR1 reads SGHAT; CDR2 reads FQNNGV. J was trimmed by 0 bases and V by 1 base; bases with no gene match: 0.

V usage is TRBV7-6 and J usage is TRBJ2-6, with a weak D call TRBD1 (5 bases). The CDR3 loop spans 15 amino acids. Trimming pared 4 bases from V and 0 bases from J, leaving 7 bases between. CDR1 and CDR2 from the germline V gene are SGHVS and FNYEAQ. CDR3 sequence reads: CASSSTDSGANVLTF. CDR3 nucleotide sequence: TGTGCCAGCAGCTCGACAGACTCTGGGGCCAACGTCCTGACTTTC. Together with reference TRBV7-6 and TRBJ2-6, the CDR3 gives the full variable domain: GAGVSQSPRYKVTKRGQDVALRCDPISGHVSLYWYRQALGQGPEFLTYFNYEAQQDKSGLPNDRFSAERPEGSISTLTIQRTEQRDSAMYRCASSSTDSGANVLTFGAGSRLTVL.

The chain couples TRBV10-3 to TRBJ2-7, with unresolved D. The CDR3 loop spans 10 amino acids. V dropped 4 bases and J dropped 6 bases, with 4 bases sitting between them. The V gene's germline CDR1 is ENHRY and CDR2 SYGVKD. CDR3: CAISVREQYF. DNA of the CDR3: TGTGCCATCAGTGTTCGCGAGCAGTACTTC.

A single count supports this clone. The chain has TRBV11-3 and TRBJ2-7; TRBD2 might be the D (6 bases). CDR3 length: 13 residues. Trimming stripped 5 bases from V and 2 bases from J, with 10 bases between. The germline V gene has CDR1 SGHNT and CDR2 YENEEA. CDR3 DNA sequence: TGTGCCAGCAGCCCGGGGAGGACCTACGAGCAGTACTTC. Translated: CASSPGRTYEQYF.

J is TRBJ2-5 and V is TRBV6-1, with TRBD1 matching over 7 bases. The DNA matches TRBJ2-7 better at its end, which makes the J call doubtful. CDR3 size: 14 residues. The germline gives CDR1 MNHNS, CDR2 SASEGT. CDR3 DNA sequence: TGTGCCAGCAGTGAAGGGACAGGACCGTACGAGCAGTACTTC. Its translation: CASSEGTGPYEQYF.

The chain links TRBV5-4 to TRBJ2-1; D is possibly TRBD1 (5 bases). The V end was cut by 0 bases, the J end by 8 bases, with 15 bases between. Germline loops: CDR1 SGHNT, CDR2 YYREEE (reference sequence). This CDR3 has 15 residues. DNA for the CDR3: TGTGCCAGCAGCTTGGGTCTCAATAAAGGGGATGAGCAGTTCTTC. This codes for CASSLGLNKGDEQFF. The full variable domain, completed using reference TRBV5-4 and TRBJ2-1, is ETGVTQSPTHLIKTRGQQVTLRCSSQSGHNTVSWYQQALGQGPQFIFQYYREEENGRGNFPPRFSGLQFPNYSSELNVNALELDDSALYLCASSLGLNKGDEQFFGPGTRLTVL.

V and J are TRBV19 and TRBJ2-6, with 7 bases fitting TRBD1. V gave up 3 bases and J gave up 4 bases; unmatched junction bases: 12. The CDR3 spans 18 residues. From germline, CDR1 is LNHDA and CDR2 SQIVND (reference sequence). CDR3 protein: CASSIGPLTGRGANVLTF. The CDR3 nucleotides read TGTGCCAGTAGTATTGGTCCCCTGACAGGGCGCGGGGCCAACGTCCTGACTTTC.

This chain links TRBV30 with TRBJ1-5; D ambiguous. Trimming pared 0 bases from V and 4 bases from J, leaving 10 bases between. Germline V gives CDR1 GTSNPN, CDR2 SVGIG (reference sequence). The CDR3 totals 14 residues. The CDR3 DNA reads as TGTGCCTGGAGTGTATCTTACCGGAATCAGCCCCAGCATTTT. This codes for CAWSVSYRNQPQHF.

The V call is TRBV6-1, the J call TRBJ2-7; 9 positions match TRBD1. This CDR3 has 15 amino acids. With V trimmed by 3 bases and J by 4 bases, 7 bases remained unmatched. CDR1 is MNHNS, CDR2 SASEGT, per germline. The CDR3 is CASSDIGTGPYEQYF. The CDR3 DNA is TGTGCCAGCAGTGATATAGGGACAGGGCCGTACGAGCAGTACTTC.

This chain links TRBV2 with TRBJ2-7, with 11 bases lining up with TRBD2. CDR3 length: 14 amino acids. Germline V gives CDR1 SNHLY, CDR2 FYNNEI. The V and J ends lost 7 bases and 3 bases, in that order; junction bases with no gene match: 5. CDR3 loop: CASMGTSGFYEQYF. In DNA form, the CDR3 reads TGTGCCAGCATGGGGACTAGCGGCTTCTACGAGCAGTACTTC.

CDR3 nucleotides: TGTGCCAGCTCTGGCTTGCAAGAGACCCAGTACTTC. The encoded protein is CASSGLQETQYF. The V and J genes are TRBV18 and TRBJ2-5; no firm D call. V was pared by 6 bases and J by 2 bases, with 7 bases between. Germline V gene sequence: CDR1 KGHSH, CDR2 LQKENI. The CDR3 sequence is 12 residues long.